One and the same sample provided the 4 T cell receptor beta chains below, sequenced in a study of blood T cell repertoires in COVID-19. This table comes from immunoSEQ multiplex PCR, and its TCRdb copy is limited to in-frame clones, with some not included. The table includes under 150,000 clones, 84% detected once. The specimen sequenced was PBMCs or T cells enriched from blood (not recorded which). These receptors were obtained from a woman aged 50 to 60 who had been exposed to COVID-19.

This chain links TRBV25-1 with TRBJ1-2; D call uncertain. The germline gives CDR1 MGHDK, CDR2 SYGVNS. V was clipped by 1 base and J by 5 bases, with 8 bases between them. This CDR3 spans 13 amino acids. The CDR3: CASSESWAYGYTF. The DNA for the CDR3 is TGTGCCAGCAGTGAATCATGGGCGTATGGCTACACCTTC.

The J gene is TRBJ2-7, the V gene TRBV27; D is perhaps TRBD2 (6 bases). Germline CDR1 is MNHEY and CDR2 is SMNVEV (reference sequence). Trimming cost V 2 bases and J 2 bases, with 10 bases left between them. This CDR3 comprises 14 residues. Written as DNA, the CDR3 is TGTGCCAGCAGTTTACGTGGAGGGCCCTACGAGCAGTACTTC. Translated: CASSLRGGPYEQYF.

This clone was seen once. V gene TRBV5-6 combines with J gene TRBJ1-4; D uncertain. CDR1 and CDR2 (germline): SGHDT, YYEEEE. Trimming left V 4 bases short and J 0 bases short, with 10 bases between. The CDR3 loop spans 15 amino acids. In nucleotides, the CDR3 is TGTGCCAGCAGCCCTGACTCCACAACTAATGAAAAACTGTTTTTT. This codes for CASSPDSTTNEKLFF. The variable domain in full, completed from reference TRBV5-6 and TRBJ1-4, reads DAGVTQSPTHLIKTRGQQVTLRCSPKSGHDTVSWYQQALGQGPQFIFQYYEEEERQRGNFPDRFSGHQFPNYSSELNVNALLLGDSALYLCASSPDSTTNEKLFFGSGTQLSVL.

J is TRBJ2-7 and V is TRBV7-2; possibly TRBD2 for D (5 bases). The CDR3 has 14 amino acids. The germline V gene encodes CDR1 SGHTA and CDR2 FQGNSA. With 1 base removed from V and 2 bases from J, the gap between germline ends came to 9 bases. The CDR3 nucleotides are TGTGCCAGCAGCTTAGACCCCGGGACCTACGAGCAGTACTTC. The encoded protein is CASSLDPGTYEQYF.